The table lists the clone carrying this T cell receptor (beta chain) with many counts. This sample is part of a study of T cells after yellow fever vaccination. TCRdb re-called the 5' RACE reads with MiXCR, one entry per CDR3 protein. The sample has 300,000 to 350,000 distinct CDR3 sequences, around 4.5% seen once. Trimming cost V 6 bases and J 2 bases, with 11 bases left between them. Germline V CDR1 and CDR2: MNHEY, SVGAGI. The CDR3 covers 14 residues. The material was PBMCs, obtained 15 days after the yellow fever booster vaccination. This sequence joins TRBV6-5 and TRBJ1-5; perhaps TRBD1 as D (5 bases). The receptor was derived from a man aged 18 to 29 who received the YFV17D yellow fever vaccine. The CDR3 sequence: CASREGRRNQPQHF. The CDR3 DNA is TGTGCCAGCAGGGAGGGACGTCGCAATCAGCCCCAGCATTTT.